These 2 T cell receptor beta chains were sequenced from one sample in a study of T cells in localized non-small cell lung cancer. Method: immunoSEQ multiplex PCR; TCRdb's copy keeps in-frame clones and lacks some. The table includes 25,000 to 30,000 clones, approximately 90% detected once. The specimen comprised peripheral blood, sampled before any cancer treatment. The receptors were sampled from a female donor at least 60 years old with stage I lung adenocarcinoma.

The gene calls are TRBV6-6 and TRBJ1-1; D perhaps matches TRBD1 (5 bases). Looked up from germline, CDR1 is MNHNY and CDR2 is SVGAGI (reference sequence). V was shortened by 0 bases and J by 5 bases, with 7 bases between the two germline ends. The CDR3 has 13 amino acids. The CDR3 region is CASSYSWGTEAFF. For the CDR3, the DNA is TGTGCCAGCAGTTACTCGTGGGGGACTGAAGCTTTCTTT.

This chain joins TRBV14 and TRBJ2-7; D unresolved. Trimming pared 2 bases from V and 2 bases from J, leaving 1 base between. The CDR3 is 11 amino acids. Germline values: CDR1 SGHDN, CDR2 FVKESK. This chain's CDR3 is CASSQTYEQYF. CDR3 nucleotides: TGTGCCAGCAGCCAAACCTACGAGCAGTACTTC.